These T cell receptor beta chains were read from a single sample in a study of T-cell reconstitution after alpha-beta-depleted transplantation in children. From the PCR reads, TCRdb called clonotypes with MiXCR, one entry per CDR3 protein. The sample includes 600,000 to 700,000 distinct CDR3 sequences, 13% of them seen just once. The specimen comprised PBMCs, sampled before TCRalphabeta/CD19-depleted stem cell transplant. The receptors shown here come from a girl aged 2 to 9 with congenital amegakaryocytic thrombocytopenia, due to receive a stem cell transplant. CDR3s include the opening cysteine and the closing phenylalanine or tryptophan. The order of the fields is D gene, V gene, clone size, J gene, CDR3 DNA, CDR3 protein. D genes are given only for firm matches. Only some rows state a clone size, as once, few, many or a class for expanded clones.

.	TRBV7-6	many	TRBJ1-1	TGTGCCAGCAACAACAGGGACTACGGGGGGGACACTGAAGCTTTCTTT	CASNNRDYGGDTEAFF
.	TRBV5-5	once	TRBJ2-3	TGTGCCAGCAGCAAAATTCAGGGAAGTGGCGCAGATACGCAGTATTTT	CASSKIQGSGADTQYF
TRBD1	TRBV5-1	few	TRBJ1-2	TGCGCCAGCAGCTTGGGACAGGGGGATGTCGGCTACACCTTC	CASSLGQGDVGYTF
.	TRBV29-1	.	TRBJ2-7	TGCAGCGCTATACGGGGGAGTAAGGACGAGCAGTACTTC	CSAIRGSKDEQYF
TRBD1	TRBV20-1	many	TRBJ1-4	TGCAGTGCTGTGGACAGGGGCGTATATGAAAAACTGTTTTTT	CSAVDRGVYEKLFF
TRBD2	TRBV11-1	few	TRBJ2-2	TGTGCCAGCAGCCCCATTAGAAGAGCTAGCGGGTCGAACACCGGGGAGCTGTTTTTT	CASSPIRRASGSNTGELFF
TRBD2	TRBV11-3	.	TRBJ2-7	TGTGCCAGCAGCTTAGATCTTACTAGCGGGAGTTCCTACGAGCAGTACTTC	CASSLDLTSGSSYEQYF
.	TRBV19	.	TRBJ1-1	TGTGCCAGTAGTATAGTAGCCTACACTGAAGCTTTCTTT	CASSIVAYTEAFF
TRBD2	TRBV20-1	many	TRBJ2-1	TGCAGTGCTAGCTTCCCGGGACTAAAAAGACTGTTCTTC	CSASFPGLKRLFF
TRBD1	TRBV7-2	.	TRBJ1-2	TGTGCCAGCAGGTCGACAGGGGGCTCTAACTATGGCTACACCTTC	CASRSTGGSNYGYTF
.	TRBV10-3	few	TRBJ2-7	TGTGCCATCAGTGAGTCGGGGGCGATCTCCTACGAGCAGTACTTC	CAISESGAISYEQYF
TRBD2	TRBV2	few	TRBJ2-2	TGTGCCAGCAGCCCCTTGACTAGCGGGAGGAGGAACACCGGGGAGCTGTTTTTT	CASSPLTSGRRNTGELFF
.	TRBV11-2	.	TRBJ2-1	TGTGCCAGCAGCCGTAGAACCGGGCTCCGCTGGAATGAGCAGTTCTTC	CASSRRTGLRWNEQFF
TRBD2	TRBV20-1	.	TRBJ2-7	TGCTGTGCTAGCCCCAGGAAGGGGAGCGGGGTTTACGAGCAGTACTTC	CCASPRKGSGVYEQYF
.	TRBV5-5	many	TRBJ2-1	TGTGCCAGCAGCTTCCTGGGAAATTACAATGAGCAGTTCTTC	CASSFLGNYNEQFF
.	TRBV20-1	many	TRBJ2-7	TGCAGTGCCGGTGTAGCCGAGCAGTACTTC	CSAGVAEQYF
TRBD2	TRBV5-1	few	TRBJ2-7	TGCGCCAGCAGCTCGTTGGGCCTAGCGGGATACTACGAGCAGTACTTC	CASSSLGLAGYYEQYF
.	TRBV20-1	.	TRBJ1-1	TGCAGTGGGGGAACGGCGGGAGAAGCTTTCTTT	CSGGTAGEAFF
.	TRBV28	once	TRBJ2-3	TGTGCCAGCAGCCCCGGGGACCCCCGCACAGATACGCAGTATTTT	CASSPGDPRTDTQYF
.	TRBV15	many	TRBJ2-3	TGTGCCACCAGCAGAGATGGAGCTGAAACAGATACGCAGTATTTT	CATSRDGAETDTQYF
.	TRBV20-1	.	TRBJ2-3	TGCAGTGCTAGAGCGGGCCCGGTGAGGGGCCGCACAGATACGCAGTATTTT	CSARAGPVRGRTDTQYF
TRBD1	TRBV20-1	many	TRBJ1-1	TGCAGTGCTAGGGCCAGACAGGGGTATGTTAACACTGAAGCTTTCTTT	CSARARQGYVNTEAFF